Following are 29 T cell receptor beta chains from one sample sequenced in a study of OX40 agonist ivuxolimab in advanced cancers. Sequencing was performed with immunoSEQ multiplex PCR; in TCRdb, only in-frame clones are kept and a portion is missing. The top ten clones hold roughly an eighth of a sample with 50,000 to 70,000 clones, around 91% of them seen once. The input for sequencing was CD4+ or CD8+ T cells sorted from blood, taken in a trial of the OX40 agonist ivuxolimab. The receptors here all came from an adult with an advanced solid tumor such as melanoma, head and neck, liver or kidney cancer.

The chain uses TRBV6-1 and TRBJ1-1, with TRBD1 matching over 7 bases. This CDR3 contains 13 residues. V lost 9 bases, J lost 5 bases, and 9 bases stayed unmatched. CDR1 and CDR2 from the germline V gene are MNHNS and SASEGT. CDR3 sequence: CASAAGTETEAFF. CDR3 bases: TGTGCCAGTGCGGCCGGGACAGAGACTGAAGCTTTCTTT.

The chain couples TRBV14 to TRBJ2-1; D is unclear. V shed 1 base and J shed 9 bases, with 7 bases lying between them. CDR1 and CDR2 from the germline V gene are SGHDN and FVKESK. The CDR3 has 12 residues. The CDR3: CASSQVTREQFF. As DNA, the CDR3 is TGTGCCAGCAGCCAAGTCACCCGTGAGCAGTTCTTC.

The chain has TRBV4-1 and TRBJ2-7; TRBD1 might be the D (6 bases). V lost 0 bases and J lost 3, with 15 bases in between. The CDR3 totals 16 residues. The germline V gene encodes CDR1 MGHRA and CDR2 YSYEKL. Here the CDR3 DNA reads TGCGCCAGCAGCCAAGAGGCAGGTCAGGGGCTCTACGAGCAGTACTTC. It specifies CASSQEAGQGLYEQYF.

The chain carries TRBV14 and TRBJ2-1, with D perhaps being TRBD1 or TRBD2 (6 bases each). V dropped 5 bases and J dropped 9 bases, with 8 bases sitting between them. The CDR3 length is 11 residues. Germline CDR1 and CDR2: SGHDN and FVKESK. This CDR3 reads CASSGGGEQFF. The CDR3 bases are TGTGCCAGCAGCGGAGGGGGTGAGCAGTTCTTC.

This chain joins TRBV5-6 and TRBJ2-7, with D possibly matching TRBD2 (6 bases). This CDR3 comprises 15 residues. V lost 0 bases to trimming and J lost 4 bases, with 14 bases between them. CDR1 SGHDT and CDR2 YYEEEE come from the germline V gene. The CDR3 protein is CASSLGFGSAYEQYF. The DNA for the CDR3 is TGTGCCAGCAGCTTGGGTTTCGGGAGCGCATACGAGCAGTACTTC.

V gene TRBV29-1 combines with J gene TRBJ2-2; TRBD2 is a possible D gene (6 bases). V dropped 7 bases and J dropped 4 bases, with 10 bases sitting between them. Germline loops: CDR1 SQVTM, CDR2 ANQGSEA. This CDR3 has 12 residues. The CDR3 sequence is CSALGGTGELFF. CDR3 sequence (DNA): TGCAGCGCCTTGGGGGGCACCGGGGAGCTGTTTTTT.

This clone is a singleton in its sample. The rearrangement uses TRBV19 and TRBJ2-7; 8 positions match TRBD2. The CDR3 is made up of 15 amino acids. Per the germline V gene, CDR1 is LNHDA and CDR2 is SQIVND (reference sequence). With 5 bases clipped from V and 5 bases from J, the junction kept 11 bases outside the gene matches. The CDR3 DNA sequence: TGTGCCAGTAGTGAGGCGGGAGGATCACTCCACGAGCAGTACTTC. This translates into CASSEAGGSLHEQYF.

This clone was seen once. The chain joins TRBV27 to TRBJ1-2; D is unresolved. Germline V gives CDR1 MNHEY, CDR2 SMNVEV (reference sequence). Trimming stripped 5 bases from V and 8 bases from J, with 9 bases between. CDR3 length equals 11 residues. The CDR3 loop reads CASSGRVGYTF. The DNA of the CDR3 is TGTGCCAGCAGTGGGAGAGTAGGCTACACCTTC.

This chain connects TRBV5-1 to TRBJ2-1; 7 bases are shared with TRBD1. CDR1 is SGHRS and CDR2 is YFSETQ in the germline V gene. CDR3 size: 16 residues. Trimming cost V 0 bases and J 7 bases; bases outside gene matches: 10. CDR3 nucleotides: TGCGCCAGCAGCTTGGCAGTCTCAGGGGGATCAAATGAGCAGTTCTTC. Translation gives CASSLAVSGGSNEQFF.

The CDR3 DNA sequence: TGTGCCAGAAGCATCCTGGGGAGGGTTAATCAGCCCCAGCATTTT. Protein product: CARSILGRVNQPQHF. The chain couples TRBV5-3 to TRBJ1-5, with D hard to call. TRBV5-3 is identified as an open reading frame with a role that is uncertain. The CDR3 is 15 amino acids. V was cut by 4 bases and J by 4 bases, with 15 bases left in between.

The CDR3 DNA is TGTGCCAGCAGTGAAGCACGGGGCGGTGGTTACGAGCAGTACTTC. Its protein is CASSEARGGGYEQYF. The gene calls are TRBV6-1 and TRBJ2-7, with D perhaps given as TRBD1 or TRBD2 (5 bases each). Trimming took 0 bases from V and 4 from J, leaving 13 bases between them. This CDR3 is built from 15 residues. Germline-derived CDR1 and CDR2 are MNHNS and SASEGT.

CDR3 bases: TGTGCCAGCCGGACAGGGGGCGACTATGGCTACACCTTC. This gives the protein CASRTGGDYGYTF. The chain is built from TRBV6-1 and TRBJ1-2, with TRBD1 matching over 11 bases. CDR1 is MNHNS, CDR2 SASEGT, per germline. The CDR3 runs to 13 residues. Trimming took 8 bases from V and 3 from J; bases not matched to a gene: 2.

The V call is TRBV29-1, the J call TRBJ1-1; 11 bases agree with TRBD1. Germline-derived CDR1 and CDR2 are SQVTM and ANQGSEA. V lost 6 bases to trimming and J lost 0 bases; unmatched junction nucleotides: 6. CDR3 length: 15 residues. The CDR3 is CSVIGTGGVNTEAFF. The CDR3, as DNA: TGCAGCGTAATTGGGACAGGGGGTGTGAACACTGAAGCTTTCTTT.

The V call is TRBV27, the J call TRBJ2-7; TRBD2 matches 10 bases. Germline assignment: CDR1 MNHEY and CDR2 SMNVEV (reference sequence). The CDR3 length is 15 residues. Trimming took 3 bases from V and 5 from J; bases not matched to a gene: 7. In nucleotides, the CDR3 is TGTGCCAGCAGTTTGGGGCTAGCGGGAGTTAACGAGCAGTACTTC. Protein: CASSLGLAGVNEQYF.

This sequence joins TRBV27 and TRBJ2-1; no clear D. V lost 2 bases and J 10 bases, leaving 3 bases between the germline ends. The germline CDR1 and CDR2 sequences are MNHEY and SMNVEV (reference sequence). The CDR3 spans 10 residues. In nucleotides, the CDR3 is TGTGCCAGCAGTTTAAGGGAGCAGTTCTTC. Residues: CASSLREQFF.

V is TRBV6-6 and J is TRBJ2-3; TRBD1 is a possible D gene (5 bases). V lost 4 bases and J 0 bases, leaving 8 bases between the germline ends. The V gene's germline CDR1 is MNHNY and CDR2 SVGAGI (reference sequence). There are 14 residues in the CDR3. CDR3 bases: TGTGCCAGCAGTTCAGGGTCTAGCACAGATACGCAGTATTTT. It encodes CASSSGSSTDTQYF.

The chain employs TRBV27 and TRBJ2-7; 9 bases match TRBD1. Trimming at V came to 4 bases and at J to 5 bases, leaving 12 bases not matched to a gene. CDR1 MNHEY and CDR2 SMNVEV come from the germline V gene (reference sequence). This CDR3 is 16 amino acids long. CDR3 protein: CASSSSTGGAWDEQYF. The CDR3 bases are TGTGCCAGCAGTTCATCGACAGGGGGGGCCTGGGACGAGCAGTACTTC.

This clone showed up just once. Other DNA sequences in the same sample also yield this CDR3. This rearrangement joins TRBV5-4 to TRBJ1-3; D might be TRBD1 (5 bases). CDR1 is SGHNT, CDR2 YYREEE, per germline (reference sequence). V lost 1 base and J lost 2, with 7 bases in between. The CDR3 runs 14 residues. The CDR3 region is CASSLSGTGNTIYF. The DNA of the CDR3 is TGTGCCAGCAGCTTGTCAGGGACTGGAAACACCATATATTTT.

The chain recombines TRBV27 with TRBJ2-5; tentative D call: TRBD2 (6 bases). This CDR3 has 15 residues. Trimming stripped 6 bases from V and 0 bases from J, with 14 bases between. CDR1 is MNHEY, CDR2 SMNVEV, per germline (reference sequence). Written as DNA, the CDR3 is TGTGCCAGCAGGACGCGGGACGCATACCAAGAGACCCAGTACTTC. Translation gives CASRTRDAYQETQYF.

This chain connects TRBV13 to TRBJ2-3, with 7 nucleotides matching TRBD2. CDR3 length: 15 residues. The V gene's germline CDR1 is PRHDT and CDR2 FYEKMQ (reference sequence). The J segment lost 1 base and the V segment lost 5 bases, leaving 6 bases of the junction unmatched. The CDR3 region has the DNA TGTGCCAGCAGCCACCGGGGGGTTGGCACAGATACGCAGTATTTT. Its protein product is CASSHRGVGTDTQYF. Supplemented by reference TRBV13 and TRBJ2-3, the full variable domain reads AAGVIQSPRHLIKEKRETATLKCYPIPRHDTVYWYQQGPGQDPQFLISFYEKMQSDKGSIPDRFSAQQFSDYHSELNMSSLELGDSALYFCASSHRGVGTDTQYFGPGTRLTVL.

The rearrangement joins TRBV9 to TRBJ2-1; D gene unclear. Germline CDR1 SGDLS, CDR2 YYNGEE. The CDR3 loop spans 14 amino acids. The V gene lost 4 bases and the J gene lost 6 bases, with 14 bases spanning the gap. This CDR3 is CASSSAVPPNEQFF. Written as DNA, the CDR3 is TGTGCCAGCAGCTCGGCTGTCCCCCCCAATGAGCAGTTCTTC.

The chain links TRBV9 to TRBJ2-7, with 10 bases that match TRBD2. The CDR3 length is 14 residues. The V segment lost 6 bases and the J segment 3 bases; nucleotides outside the gene matches: 6. Looked up from germline, CDR1 is SGDLS and CDR2 is YYNGEE. The CDR3 DNA reads as TGTGCCAGCAACCCTAGCGGGAGCCTCTACGAGCAGTACTTC. Protein: CASNPSGSLYEQYF.

In its sample, this clone was seen once. This sequence joins TRBV9 and TRBJ2-2; no clear D gene. The CDR3 is 12 amino acids. Germline V lookup: CDR1 SGDLS, CDR2 YYNGEE. Trimming cost V 6 bases and J 4 bases, with 7 bases left between them. CDR3 loop: CASTSGTGELFF. Here the CDR3 DNA reads TGTGCCAGCACCTCCGGCACCGGGGAGCTGTTTTTT.

The chain joins TRBV30 to TRBJ1-1; no clear D. CDR1 GTSNPN and CDR2 SVGIG come from the germline V gene (reference sequence). Trimming took off 5 bases at V and 8 bases at J, with 12 bases between the two ends. The CDR3 runs to 11 residues. This CDR3 reads CAWEVGEEAFF. In DNA form, the CDR3 reads TGTGCCTGGGAAGTCGGAGAAGAAGCTTTCTTT.

This clone is judged medium-sized. J is TRBJ2-7 and V is TRBV2; perhaps TRBD2 as D (6 bases). Deletions cut 10 bases from V and 3 bases from J, with 19 bases between. The CDR3 has 14 amino acids. Germline V lookup: CDR1 SNHLY, CDR2 FYNNEI. The chain's CDR3 is CATYPGVQGYEQYF. CDR3 coding DNA: TGTGCCACCTACCCGGGGGTTCAGGGCTACGAGCAGTACTTC.

The chain carries TRBV6-5 and TRBJ2-5; 8 bases align to TRBD2. Germline CDR1 is MNHEY and CDR2 is SVGAGI. The CDR3 contains 16 residues. Unmatched junction bases numbered 8, after V lost 0 bases and J lost 5 bases. As DNA, the CDR3 is TGTGCCAGCAGTTACTCGACAAGCGGGGGAGGGGAGACCCAGTACTTC. Protein product: CASSYSTSGGGETQYF.

The chain links TRBV6-1 to TRBJ2-7; D gene ambiguous. V shed 3 bases and J shed 2 bases, with 11 bases lying between them. This CDR3 is 14 amino acids long. Germline V gene sequence: CDR1 MNHNS, CDR2 SASEGT. The CDR3 nucleotides read TGTGCCAGCAGTGAGGTATACGGTACCTACGAGCAGTACTTC. Protein sequence: CASSEVYGTYEQYF.

The V and J genes are TRBV30 and TRBJ2-3; D not resolved. CDR3 length: 14 amino acids. Germline V gene sequence: CDR1 GTSNPN, CDR2 SVGIG (reference sequence). Trimming took off 0 bases at V and 4 bases at J, with 11 bases between the two ends. For the CDR3, the DNA is TGTGCCTGGAGTGTATTCCGCGGTCCAGATACGCAGTATTTT. Translation: CAWSVFRGPDTQYF.

The chain is built from TRBV18 and TRBJ1-3; D perhaps matches TRBD1 (5 bases). There are 21 residues in the CDR3. The germline V and J ends were trimmed by 1 base and 2 bases, with 27 bases remaining between them. CDR1 and CDR2 from the germline V gene are KGHSH and LQKENI. CDR3 amino acids: CASSPHPPSTRGGNPGNTIYF. As DNA, the CDR3 is TGTGCCAGCTCACCACATCCCCCCTCCACGCGTGGGGGAAACCCTGGAAACACCATATATTTT. Drawing the rest from reference TRBV18 and TRBJ1-3, the complete variable domain is NAGVMQNPRHLVRRRGQEARLRCSPMKGHSHVYWYRQLPEEGLKFMVYLQKENIIDESGMPKERFSAEFPKEGPSILRIQQVVRGDSAAYFCASSPHPPSTRGGNPGNTIYFGEGSWLTVV.